This entry features one T cell receptor beta chain sequence. Its antigen is unidentified. Profiled with immunoSEQ multiplex PCR; TCRdb holds only in-frame clones, not every one. The sample records 20,000 to 25,000 clones, over 80% being singletons. The source of the sample is a study of OX40 agonist ivuxolimab in advanced cancers. About the research overall: With a range of about 23 to 85, age averaged about 58 years, and around 80% were male.

V lost 5 bases to trimming and J lost 0 bases; unmatched junction nucleotides: 3. Germline V CDR1 and CDR2: LNHDA, SQIVND (reference sequence). CDR3 length: 16 amino acids. Study results and caveats: CD4+ and CD8+ T cells in blood underwent clonal expansion by week 6 at 0.1 to 3.0 mg/kg.

The chain couples TRBV19 to TRBJ2-2, with 10 bases that match TRBD2. Sequencing was performed on CD4+ or CD8+ T cells sorted from blood, taken in a trial of the OX40 agonist ivuxolimab. The TCR sequence derives from an adult with an advanced solid tumor such as melanoma, head and neck, liver or kidney cancer. The CDR3 nucleotides are TGTGCCAGTAGTGGACTAGCGGACGCGAACACCGGGGAGCTGTTTTTT. It translates to CASSGLADANTGELFF.